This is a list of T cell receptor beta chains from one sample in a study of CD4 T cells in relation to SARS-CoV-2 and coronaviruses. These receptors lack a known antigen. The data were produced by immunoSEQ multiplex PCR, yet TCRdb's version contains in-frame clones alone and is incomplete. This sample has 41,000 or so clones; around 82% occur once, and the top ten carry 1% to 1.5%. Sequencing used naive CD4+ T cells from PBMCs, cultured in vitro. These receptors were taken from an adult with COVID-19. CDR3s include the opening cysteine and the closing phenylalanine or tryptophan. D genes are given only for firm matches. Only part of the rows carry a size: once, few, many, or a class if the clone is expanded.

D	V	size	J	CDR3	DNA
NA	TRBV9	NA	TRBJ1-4	CASSVSATNEKLFF	TGTGCCAGCAGCGTGAGTGCAACTAATGAAAAACTGTTTTTT
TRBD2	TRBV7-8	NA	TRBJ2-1	CASSPSGRARGEQFF	TGTGCCAGCAGCCCTAGCGGGAGGGCCCGCGGTGAGCAGTTCTTC
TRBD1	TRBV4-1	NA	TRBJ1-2	CASSLLGGTDWYGYTF	TGCGCCAGCAGCCTCCTAGGTGGGACAGACTGGTATGGCTACACCTTC
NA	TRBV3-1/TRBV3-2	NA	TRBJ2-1	CASSQPSGEQFF	TGTGCCAGCAGCCAACCCTCAGGTGAGCAGTTCTTC
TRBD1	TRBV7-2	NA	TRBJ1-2	CASSLRDRGYGYTF	TGTGCCAGCAGCTTAAGGGACAGGGGTTACGGCTACACCTTC
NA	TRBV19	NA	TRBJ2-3	CASSRRLVGTDTQYF	TGTGCCAGTAGTCGACGACTAGTCGGCACAGATACGCAGTATTTT
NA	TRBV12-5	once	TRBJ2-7	CASGFGLLEQYF	TGTGCTAGTGGTTTCGGTCTGCTAGAGCAGTACTTC
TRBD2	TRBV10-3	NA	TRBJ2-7	CAIRDGLAGISYEQYF	TGTGCCATCAGGGACGGACTAGCGGGGATCTCCTACGAGCAGTACTTC
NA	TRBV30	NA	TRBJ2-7	CAWETPASYEQYF	TGTGCCTGGGAGACTCCCGCCTCCTACGAGCAGTACTTC
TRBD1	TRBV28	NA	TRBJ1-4	CASQGGTTNEKLFF	TGTGCCAGTCAGGGGGGGACAACTAATGAAAAACTGTTTTTT
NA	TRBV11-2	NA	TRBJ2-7	CASSLGRGRGTYEQYF	TGTGCCAGCAGCTTAGGAAGAGGGAGAGGTACCTACGAGCAGTACTTC
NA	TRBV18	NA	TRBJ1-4	CASSPGATNEKLFF	TGTGCCAGCTCACCGGGGGCAACTAATGAAAAACTGTTTTTT
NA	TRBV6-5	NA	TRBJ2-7	CASSRDLRSSYEQYF	TGTGCCAGCAGTAGGGACTTACGTAGCTCCTACGAGCAGTACTTC
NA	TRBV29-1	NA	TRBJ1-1	CSVVEQGTEAFF	TGCAGCGTGGTAGAACAGGGAACTGAAGCTTTCTTT
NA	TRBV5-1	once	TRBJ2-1	CASSLQSSYNEQFF	TGCGCCAGCAGCCTACAAAGCTCCTACAATGAGCAGTTCTTC
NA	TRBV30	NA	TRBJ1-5	CAWTRDSNQPQHF	TGTGCCTGGACGAGGGATAGCAATCAGCCCCAGCATTTT
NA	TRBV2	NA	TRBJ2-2	CATKWTGELFF	TGTGCGACTAAATGGACCGGGGAGCTGTTTTTT
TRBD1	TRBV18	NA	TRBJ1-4	CASSPRQGAATNEKLFF	TGTGCCAGCTCACCGAGACAGGGGGCAGCAACTAATGAAAAACTGTTTTTT
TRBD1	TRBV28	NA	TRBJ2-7	CASSRIFAGTAISYEQYF	TGTGCCAGCAGTCGGATCTTCGCCGGGACAGCCATCTCCTACGAGCAGTACTTC
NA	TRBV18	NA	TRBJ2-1	CASSPTLGLRDEQFF	TGTGCCAGCTCACCAACTTTAGGGTTGAGGGATGAGCAGTTCTTC
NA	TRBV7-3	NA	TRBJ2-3	CASSLTGPDTQYF	TGTGCCAGCAGCTTAACAGGCCCGGATACGCAGTATTTT
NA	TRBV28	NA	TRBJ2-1	CASSSPSRGNEQFF	TGTGCCAGCAGCTCCCCTTCACGGGGCAATGAGCAGTTCTTC
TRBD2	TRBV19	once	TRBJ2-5	CASSAGEAETQYF	TGTGCCAGTAGCGCGGGAGAGGCAGAGACCCAGTACTTC
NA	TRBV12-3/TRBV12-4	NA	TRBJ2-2	CASSLGSGELFF	TGTGCCAGCAGTTTGGGGTCCGGGGAGCTGTTTTTT
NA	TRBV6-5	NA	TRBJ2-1	CASSPRKISYNEQFF	TGTGCCAGCTCCCCCAGGAAAATCTCCTACAATGAGCAGTTCTTC
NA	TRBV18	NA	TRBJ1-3	CASSPGPVVGAGNTIYF	TGTGCCAGCTCACCCGGCCCGGTCGTTGGGGCTGGAAACACCATATATTTT
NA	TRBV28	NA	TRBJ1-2	CASTIRSESYGYTF	TGTGCCAGCACAATTAGGTCGGAAAGCTATGGCTACACCTTC
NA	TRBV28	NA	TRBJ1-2	CASSLGTVLIYGYTF	TGTGCCAGCAGTTTGGGGACCGTTTTGATCTATGGCTACACCTTC
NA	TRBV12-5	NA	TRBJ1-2	CASGHDSLLHYGYTF	TGTGCTAGTGGCCACGACTCTTTATTACACTATGGCTACACCTTC
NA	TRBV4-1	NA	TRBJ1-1	CASSPSSWTGTRGTEAFF	TGCGCCAGCAGCCCCTCAAGTTGGACCGGGACACGGGGGACTGAAGCTTTCTTT
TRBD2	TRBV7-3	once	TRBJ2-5	CASSPGFSGRETQYF	TGTGCCAGCAGCCCAGGGTTTAGCGGGAGAGAGACCCAGTACTTC
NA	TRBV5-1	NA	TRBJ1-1	CASSLVFRGRNTEAFF	TGCGCCAGCAGCTTGGTGTTTCGGGGGCGGAACACTGAAGCTTTCTTT
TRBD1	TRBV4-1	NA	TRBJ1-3	CASSQDEIRGRLNTIYF	TGCGCCAGCAGCCAAGATGAAATCAGGGGGCGGCTAAACACCATATATTTT
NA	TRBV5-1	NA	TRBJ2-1	CASSLSGGLGNEQFF	TGCGCCAGCAGCTTGTCGGGTGGGCTAGGAAATGAGCAGTTCTTC
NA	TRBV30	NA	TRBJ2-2	CAWDSLSTGELFF	TGTGCCTGGGACTCTCTAAGCACCGGGGAGCTGTTTTTT
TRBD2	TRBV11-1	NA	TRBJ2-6	CASSLLAGAGANVLTF	TGTGCCAGCAGCTTGCTAGCGGGAGCTGGGGCCAACGTCCTGACTTTC
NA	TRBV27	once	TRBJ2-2	CASSLELGKNTGELFF	TGTGCCAGCAGTTTAGAACTAGGGAAAAACACCGGGGAGCTGTTTTTT